The clone carrying this TCR beta chain came up once. Its antigen is unknown. The data are from a study of molecular identifiers for immune sequencing clone quantification. Generation of bulk TCR libraries relied on previously described methods and listed TCR primers. From the PCR reads, TCRdb called clonotypes with MiXCR, one entry per CDR3 protein. The repertoire includes fewer than 350,000 distinct CDR3 sequences, roughly a quarter of them detected once, and approximately 0.74% sits in the top ten. The CDR3 contains 14 residues. CDR1 LNHDA and CDR2 SQIVND come from the germline V gene (reference sequence). Germline trimming cut 3 bases from V and 7 bases from J; bases unmatched to any gene: 4. Study-wide findings and caveats: Clones above 20 RNA copies contained over 97% of effector molecules but under 1% of naive ones.

Input material: naive CD8+ T cells from blood, with Jurkat cell RNA spiked in. Subset in this sample: FACS-sorted CD8+CD4-CCR7+CD45RA+ naive T cells. The J gene is TRBJ2-1, the V gene TRBV19, with TRBD1 identical over 9 bases. The TCR comes from a human donor in good health. Some libraries in this study had Jurkat cell RNA spiked in. The CDR3 protein is CASSMTGGLNEQFF. The CDR3 nucleotides are TGTGCCAGTAGTATGACAGGGGGTCTGAATGAGCAGTTCTTC.